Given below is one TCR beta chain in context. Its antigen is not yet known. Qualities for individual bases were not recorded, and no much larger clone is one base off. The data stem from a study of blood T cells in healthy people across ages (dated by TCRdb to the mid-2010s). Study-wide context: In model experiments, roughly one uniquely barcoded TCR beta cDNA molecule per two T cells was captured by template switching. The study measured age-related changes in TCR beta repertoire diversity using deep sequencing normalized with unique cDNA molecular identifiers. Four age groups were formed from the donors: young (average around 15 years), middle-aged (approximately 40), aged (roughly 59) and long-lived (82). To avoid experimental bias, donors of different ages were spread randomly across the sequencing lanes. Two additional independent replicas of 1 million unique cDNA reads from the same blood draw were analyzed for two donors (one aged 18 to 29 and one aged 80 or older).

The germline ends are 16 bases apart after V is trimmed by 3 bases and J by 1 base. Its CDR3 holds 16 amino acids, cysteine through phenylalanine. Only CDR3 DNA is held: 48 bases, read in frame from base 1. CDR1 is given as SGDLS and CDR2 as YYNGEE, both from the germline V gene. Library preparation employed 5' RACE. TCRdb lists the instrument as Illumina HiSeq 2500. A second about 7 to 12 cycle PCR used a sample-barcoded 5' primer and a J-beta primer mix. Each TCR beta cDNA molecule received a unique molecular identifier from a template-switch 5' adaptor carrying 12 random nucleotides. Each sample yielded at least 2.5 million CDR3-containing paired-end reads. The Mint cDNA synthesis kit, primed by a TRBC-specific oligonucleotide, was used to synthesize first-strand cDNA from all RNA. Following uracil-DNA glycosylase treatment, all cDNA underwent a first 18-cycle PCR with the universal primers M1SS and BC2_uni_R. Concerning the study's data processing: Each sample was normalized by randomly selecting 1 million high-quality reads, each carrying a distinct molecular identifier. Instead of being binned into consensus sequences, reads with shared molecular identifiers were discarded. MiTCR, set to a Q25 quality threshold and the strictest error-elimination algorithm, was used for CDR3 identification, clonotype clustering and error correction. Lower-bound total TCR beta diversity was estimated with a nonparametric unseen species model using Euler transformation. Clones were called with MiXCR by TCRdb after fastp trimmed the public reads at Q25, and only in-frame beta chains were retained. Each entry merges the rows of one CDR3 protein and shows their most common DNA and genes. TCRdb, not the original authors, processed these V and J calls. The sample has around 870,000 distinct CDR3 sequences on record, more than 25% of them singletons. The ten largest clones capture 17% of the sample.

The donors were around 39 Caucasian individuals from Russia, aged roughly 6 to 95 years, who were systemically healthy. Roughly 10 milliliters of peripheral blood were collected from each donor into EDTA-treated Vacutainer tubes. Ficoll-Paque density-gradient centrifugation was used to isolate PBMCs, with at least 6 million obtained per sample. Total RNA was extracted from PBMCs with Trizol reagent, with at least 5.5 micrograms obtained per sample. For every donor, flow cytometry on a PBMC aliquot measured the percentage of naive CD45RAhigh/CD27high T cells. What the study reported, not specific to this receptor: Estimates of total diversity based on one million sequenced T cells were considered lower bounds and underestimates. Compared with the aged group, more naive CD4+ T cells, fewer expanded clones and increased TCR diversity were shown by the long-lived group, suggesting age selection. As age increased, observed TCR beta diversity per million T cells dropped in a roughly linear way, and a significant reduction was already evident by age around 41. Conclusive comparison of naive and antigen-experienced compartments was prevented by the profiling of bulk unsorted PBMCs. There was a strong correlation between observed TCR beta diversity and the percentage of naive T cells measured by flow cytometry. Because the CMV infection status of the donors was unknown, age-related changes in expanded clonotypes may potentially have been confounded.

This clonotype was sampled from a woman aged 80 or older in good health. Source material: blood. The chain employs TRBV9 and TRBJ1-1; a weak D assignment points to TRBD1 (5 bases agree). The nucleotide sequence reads TGTGCCAGCAGCGCGACAGACTCCGGTTCGAACACTGAAGCTTTCTTT. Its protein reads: CASSATDSGSNTEAFF.